This TCR beta chain was captured by sequencing in a study of blood T cell repertoires in COVID-19. Turning to the study itself: The United States, Italy and Spain provided the acute and convalescent COVID-19 samples. PBMCs, B-cell-depleted T cells, or T cells were the source of the cDNA or gDNA that made up the material.

Original processing methods: How many nucleated cells were present was estimated from reference gene primer amplification. Profiling relied on immunoSEQ multiplex PCR, and the TCRdb table lists in-frame clones only, not all of them. The V and J calls and the clone size are those of that table, but D and trimming were determined from the DNA. The top ten hold 8.6% of the sample, which has about 250,000 clones, approximately 82% seen once. CDR1 is SGHRS and CDR2 is YFSETQ in the germline V gene. The CDR3 extends over 16 amino acids. Deletions cut 1 base from V and 3 bases from J, with 17 bases between.

The chain couples TRBV5-1 to TRBJ2-7, with D hard to call. The sequence derives from a man aged 35-49 years with active or convalescent COVID-19. The sequenced sample consisted of peripheral blood. The CDR3 protein is CASSLMFAERNYEQYF. In nucleotides, the CDR3 is TGCGCCAGCAGCTTGATGTTCGCGGAAAGGAACTACGAGCAGTACTTC.